This T cell receptor (beta chain) was sequenced in a study of beta chain features in type 1 diabetes. At the level of the study: Age, gender and cell yields were alike across patients and healthy donors. General study points: All four CD4+ subsets of Type 1 diabetes patients contained TCRB CDR3s that were moderately but significantly shorter.

The investigators reverse transcribed all of the isolated RNA, so they sequenced expressed TCRB transcripts. TCRdb's table, derived via immunoSEQ multiplex PCR, lists solely in-frame clones and lacks some. The sample lists under 300,000 clones; around 9.9% were seen once. The CDR3 totals 15 residues. The J segment lost 0 bases and the V segment lost 5 bases, leaving 2 bases of the junction unmatched. The germline gives CDR1 SGDLS, CDR2 YYNGEE. This clone was seen a handful of times. Its antigen remains unidentified. Material for sequencing was naive CD4+ T cells from blood. This TCR derives from a man aged 30 to 39 with type 1 diabetes. The chain recombines TRBV9 with TRBJ1-6; 7 bases match TRBD1. The DNA of the CDR3 is TGTGCCAGCAGGACAGGGATCTCCTATAATTCACCCCTCCACTTT. Protein: CASRTGISYNSPLHF.